Given below is one T cell receptor beta chain in context. Trimming removed 5 bases from V and 4 bases from J, with 6 bases in between. Per germline, CDR1 MNHNS and CDR2 SASEGT. The CDR3 runs to 11 residues. These data belong to a study of technical replicates of blood from a handful of donors. The data were produced by immunoSEQ multiplex PCR, yet TCRdb's version contains in-frame clones alone and is incomplete. Here the sample spans about 79,000 clones, 91% being singletons. The V call is TRBV6-1, the J call TRBJ2-7; D is unclear. The sequencing input was T cells isolated from PBMCs. This TCR came from a human donor in good health. Some clones in this sample may be carry-over from other donors' samples. CDR3 region: CASSYQYEQYF. The DNA of the CDR3 is TGTGCCAGCAGTTACCAGTACGAGCAGTACTTC.